Presented here are 2 T cell receptor beta chains from one specimen sequenced in a study of T-cell reconstitution after alpha-beta-depleted transplantation in children. Unique molecular identifiers tagged the TCRbeta library. TCRdb reprocessed the PCR reads with MiXCR, giving one entry per CDR3 protein. The sample contains about 240,000 distinct CDR3 sequences, about 23% of which appear only once. The source material was PBMCs, sampled before TCRalphabeta/CD19-depleted stem cell transplant. These receptors all stem from a girl aged 2-9 years with Fanconi anemia, due to receive a stem cell transplant.

The chain employs TRBV29-1 and TRBJ2-5, with 9 bases fitting TRBD1. This CDR3 spans 14 amino acids. V gave up 4 bases and J gave up 1 base; unmatched junction bases: 4. Looked up from germline, CDR1 is SQVTM and CDR2 is ANQGSEA. The CDR3 spells CSVAGTGLQETQYF. The CDR3 nucleotides are TGCAGCGTTGCCGGGACAGGGCTCCAAGAGACCCAGTACTTC.

The chain uses TRBV23-1 and TRBJ1-5; D gene ambiguous. TRBV23-1 is designated an ORF whose function remains uncertain. This CDR3 spans 15 amino acids. Trimming pared 0 bases from V and 0 bases from J, leaving 6 bases between. The CDR3 DNA is TGCGCCAGCAGTCAATCGAGCTATAGCAATCAGCCCCAGCATTTT. Translation gives CASSQSSYSNQPQHF.